The clone carrying this T cell receptor (beta chain) was counted between two and nine times. Its cognate antigen is unknown. The data stem from a study of tumor-infiltrating lymphocytes in primary liver carcinoma. Study-wide results and caveats: The study found a significantly higher top-250-clone fraction in tumors than in blood (p = 0.039).

Joint extraction of RNA and DNA used roughly 18-34 mg of bulk tissue that was unsorted. Surgery removed the patients' primary liver carcinoma. The patients, who had chronic HBV infection, were treatment-naive (untreated). Synthesis of TCR beta cDNA was carried out from about 540 ng total RNA with a constant-region primer. Slightly modified ARM-PCR with three nested multiplex PCR rounds yielded TCR beta libraries. TRBV1-TRBV30 forward primers and a C-beta reverse primer were used in the first two PCR rounds, which each ran for about 10 cycles. TCRdb re-called the multiplex PCR reads through MiXCR, storing one row per CDR3 protein. The repertoire has 100,000 or so distinct CDR3 sequences, around two thirds of them found once; the top ten carry 9% to 15%. The V gene's germline CDR1 is SQVTM and CDR2 ANQGSEA. The ends were cut back, 3 bases at V and 9 bases at J, with 11 bases in the middle. This CDR3 is 11 amino acids long.

Sequencing was performed on liver tumor tissue from sampling region 2. The subset is: tumor region T2, inferior pole. This chain joins TRBV29-1 and TRBJ1-2; the D is unclear. The TCR comes from an older woman with primary liver carcinoma and hepatitis B virus infection. In DNA form, the CDR3 reads TGCAGCGTTGATTCCATGGGTAGCTACACCTTC. Amino acid sequence: CSVDSMGSYTF.